This T cell receptor (beta chain) was identified during a study of patients and donors after allogeneic stem cell transplantation. This clonotype was counted a few times. TCRdb re-called the RT-PCR reads with MiXCR, one entry per CDR3 protein. The sample holds a few hundred thousand distinct CDR3 sequences, around an eighth seen once. The CDR3 loop spans 11 amino acids. Deletions cut 2 bases from V and 6 bases from J, with 6 bases between. Germline CDR1 SGHDT, CDR2 YYEEEE. The gene calls are TRBV5-6 and TRBJ2-7; D gene uncertain. Sequencing was performed on blood, either unsorted or a sorted T cell fraction (not recorded which). The clonotype comes from a human donor who was either an allogeneic HSCT recipient or a stem cell or donor lymphocyte infusion donor (not recorded which). It is not recorded whose cells these are; they may come from a transplant donor. The CDR3 DNA reads as TGTGCCAGCAGCTTTGAAGCCGAGCAGTACTTC. Protein sequence: CASSFEAEQYF.